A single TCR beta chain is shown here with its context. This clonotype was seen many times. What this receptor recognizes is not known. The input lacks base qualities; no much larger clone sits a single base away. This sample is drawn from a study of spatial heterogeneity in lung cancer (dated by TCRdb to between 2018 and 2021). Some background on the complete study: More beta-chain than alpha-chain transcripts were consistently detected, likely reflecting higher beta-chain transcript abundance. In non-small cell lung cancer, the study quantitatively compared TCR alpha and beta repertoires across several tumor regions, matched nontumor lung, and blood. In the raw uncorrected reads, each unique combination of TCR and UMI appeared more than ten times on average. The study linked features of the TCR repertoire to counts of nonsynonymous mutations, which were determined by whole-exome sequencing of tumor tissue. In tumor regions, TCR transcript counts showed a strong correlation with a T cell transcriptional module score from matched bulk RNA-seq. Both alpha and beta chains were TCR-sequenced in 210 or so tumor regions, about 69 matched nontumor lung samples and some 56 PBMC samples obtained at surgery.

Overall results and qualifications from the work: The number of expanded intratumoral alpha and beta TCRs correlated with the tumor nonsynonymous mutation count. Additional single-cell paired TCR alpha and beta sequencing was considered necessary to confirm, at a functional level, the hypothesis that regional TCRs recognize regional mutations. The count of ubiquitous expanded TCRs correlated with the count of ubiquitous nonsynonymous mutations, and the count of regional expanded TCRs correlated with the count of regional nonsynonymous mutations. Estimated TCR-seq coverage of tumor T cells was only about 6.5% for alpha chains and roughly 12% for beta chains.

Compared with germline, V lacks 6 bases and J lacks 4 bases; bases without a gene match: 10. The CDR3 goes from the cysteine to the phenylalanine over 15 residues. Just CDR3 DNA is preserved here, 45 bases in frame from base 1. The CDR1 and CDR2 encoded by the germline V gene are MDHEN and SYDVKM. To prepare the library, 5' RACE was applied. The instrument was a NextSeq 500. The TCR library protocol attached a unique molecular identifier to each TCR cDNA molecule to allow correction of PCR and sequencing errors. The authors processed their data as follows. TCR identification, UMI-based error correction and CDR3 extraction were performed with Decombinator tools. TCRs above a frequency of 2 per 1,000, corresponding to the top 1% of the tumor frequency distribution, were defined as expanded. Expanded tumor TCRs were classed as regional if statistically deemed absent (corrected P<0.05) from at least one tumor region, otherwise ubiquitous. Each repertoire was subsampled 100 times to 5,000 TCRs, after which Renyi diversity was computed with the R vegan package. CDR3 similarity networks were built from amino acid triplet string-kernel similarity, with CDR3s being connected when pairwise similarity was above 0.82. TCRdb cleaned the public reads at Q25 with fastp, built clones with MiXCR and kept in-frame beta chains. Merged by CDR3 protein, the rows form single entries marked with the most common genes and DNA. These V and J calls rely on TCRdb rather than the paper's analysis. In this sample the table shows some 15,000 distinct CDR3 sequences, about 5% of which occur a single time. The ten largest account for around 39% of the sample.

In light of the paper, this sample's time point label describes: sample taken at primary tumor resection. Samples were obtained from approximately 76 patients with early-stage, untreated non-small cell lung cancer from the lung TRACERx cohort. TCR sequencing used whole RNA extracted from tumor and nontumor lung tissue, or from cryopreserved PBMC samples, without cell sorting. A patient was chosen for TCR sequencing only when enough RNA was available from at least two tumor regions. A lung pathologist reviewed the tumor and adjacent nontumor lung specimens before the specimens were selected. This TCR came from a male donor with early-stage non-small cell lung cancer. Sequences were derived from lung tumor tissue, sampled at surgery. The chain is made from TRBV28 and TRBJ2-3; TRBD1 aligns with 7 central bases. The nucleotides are TGTGCCAGCAGACCATATGATCAGGGGGCAGATACGCAGTATTTT. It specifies CASRPYDQGADTQYF.